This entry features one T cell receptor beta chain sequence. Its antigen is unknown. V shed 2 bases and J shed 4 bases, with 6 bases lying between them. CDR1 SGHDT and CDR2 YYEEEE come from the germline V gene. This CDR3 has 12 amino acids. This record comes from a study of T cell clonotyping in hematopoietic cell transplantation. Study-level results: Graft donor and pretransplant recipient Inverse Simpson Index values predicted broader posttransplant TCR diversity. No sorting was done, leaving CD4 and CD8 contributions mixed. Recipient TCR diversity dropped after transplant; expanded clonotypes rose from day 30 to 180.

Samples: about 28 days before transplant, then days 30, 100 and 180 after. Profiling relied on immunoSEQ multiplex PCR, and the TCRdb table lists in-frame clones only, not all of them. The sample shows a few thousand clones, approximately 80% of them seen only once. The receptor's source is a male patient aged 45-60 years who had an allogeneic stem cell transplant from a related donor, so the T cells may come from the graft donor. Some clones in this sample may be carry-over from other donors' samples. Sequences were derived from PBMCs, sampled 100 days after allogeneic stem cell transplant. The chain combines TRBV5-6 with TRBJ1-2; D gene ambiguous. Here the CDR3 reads CASSFEVYGYTF. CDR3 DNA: TGTGCCAGCAGCTTCGAAGTCTATGGCTACACCTTC.